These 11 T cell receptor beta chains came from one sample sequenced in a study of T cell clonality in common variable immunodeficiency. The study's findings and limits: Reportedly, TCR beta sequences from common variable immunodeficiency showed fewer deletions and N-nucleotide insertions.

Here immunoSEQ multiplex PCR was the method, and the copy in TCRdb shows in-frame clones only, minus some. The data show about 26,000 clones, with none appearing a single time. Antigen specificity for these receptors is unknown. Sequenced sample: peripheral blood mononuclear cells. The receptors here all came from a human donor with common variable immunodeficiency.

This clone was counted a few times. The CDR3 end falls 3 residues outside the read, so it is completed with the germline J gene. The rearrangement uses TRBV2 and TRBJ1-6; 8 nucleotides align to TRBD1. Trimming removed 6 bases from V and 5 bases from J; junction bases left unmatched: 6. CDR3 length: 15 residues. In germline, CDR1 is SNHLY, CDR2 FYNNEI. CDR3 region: CASRSTGVNNSPLHF. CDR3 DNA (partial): TGTGCCAGCAGATCGACAGGGGTTAATAATTCACCC.

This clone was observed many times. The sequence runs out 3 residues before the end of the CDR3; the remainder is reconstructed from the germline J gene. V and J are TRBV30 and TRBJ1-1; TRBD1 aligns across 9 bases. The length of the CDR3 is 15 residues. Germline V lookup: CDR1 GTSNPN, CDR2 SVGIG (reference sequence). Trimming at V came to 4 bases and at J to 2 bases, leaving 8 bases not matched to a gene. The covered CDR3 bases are TGTGCCTGGAATAAAGGGGGACAGGGCAACACTGAA. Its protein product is CAWNKGGQGNTE. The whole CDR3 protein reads CAWNKGGQGNTEAFF. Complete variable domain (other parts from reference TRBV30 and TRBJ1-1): SQTIHQWPATLVQPVGSPLSLECTVEGTSNPNLYWYRQAAGRGLQLLFYSVGIGQISSEVPQNLSASRPQDRQFILSSKKLLLSDSGFYLCAWNKGGQGNTEAFFGQGTRLTVV.

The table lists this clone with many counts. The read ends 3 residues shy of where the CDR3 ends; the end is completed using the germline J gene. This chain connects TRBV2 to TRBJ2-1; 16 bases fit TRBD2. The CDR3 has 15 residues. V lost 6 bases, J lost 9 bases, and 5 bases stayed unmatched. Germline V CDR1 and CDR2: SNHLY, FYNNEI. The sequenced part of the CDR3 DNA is TGTGCCAGCAGGTCCGGGACTAGCGGGGGGGGTGAG. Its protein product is CASRSGTSGGGE. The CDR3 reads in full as CASRSGTSGGGEQFF.

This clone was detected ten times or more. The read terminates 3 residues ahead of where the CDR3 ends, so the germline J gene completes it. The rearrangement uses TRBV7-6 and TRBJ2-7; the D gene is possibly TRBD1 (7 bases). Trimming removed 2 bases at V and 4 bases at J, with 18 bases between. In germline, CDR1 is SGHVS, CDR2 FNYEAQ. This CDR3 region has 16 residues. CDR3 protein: CASSLSGDSAVYEQYF. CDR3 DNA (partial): TGTGCCAGCAGCTTATCGGGGGACAGCGCTGTTTACGAG.

Partial CDR3 DNA: TGCGCCAGCAGCTTGGTGACAGGGCGGACCACCGGGGAG. Protein sequence: CASSLVTGRTTGE. In full, the CDR3 reads CASSLVTGRTTGELFF. This rearrangement joins TRBV5-1 to TRBJ2-2, with 7 bases that match TRBD1. The observed sequence ends 3 residues before the CDR3 terminus, with the missing tail filled in from the germline J gene. The CDR3 runs 16 residues. Germline V gene data show CDR1 as SGHRS and CDR2 as YFSETQ. Trimming at V came to 0 bases and at J to 4 bases, leaving 6 bases not matched to a gene.

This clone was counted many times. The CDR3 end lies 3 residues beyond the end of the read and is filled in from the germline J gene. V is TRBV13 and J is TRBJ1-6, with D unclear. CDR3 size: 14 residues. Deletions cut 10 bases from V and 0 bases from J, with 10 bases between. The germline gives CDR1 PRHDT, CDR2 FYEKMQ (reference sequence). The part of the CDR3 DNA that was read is TGTGCCACCCACCAGAGCTCCTATAATTCACCC. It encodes CATHQSSYNSP. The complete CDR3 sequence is CATHQSSYNSPLHF.

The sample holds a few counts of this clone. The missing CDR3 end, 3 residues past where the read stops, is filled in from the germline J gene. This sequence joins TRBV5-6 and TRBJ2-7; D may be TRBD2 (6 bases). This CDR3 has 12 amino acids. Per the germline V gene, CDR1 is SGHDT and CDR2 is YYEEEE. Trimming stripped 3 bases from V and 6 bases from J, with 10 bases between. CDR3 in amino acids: CASSSTSSEQYF. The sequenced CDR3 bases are TGTGCCAGCAGCTCTACTAGCAGCGAG.

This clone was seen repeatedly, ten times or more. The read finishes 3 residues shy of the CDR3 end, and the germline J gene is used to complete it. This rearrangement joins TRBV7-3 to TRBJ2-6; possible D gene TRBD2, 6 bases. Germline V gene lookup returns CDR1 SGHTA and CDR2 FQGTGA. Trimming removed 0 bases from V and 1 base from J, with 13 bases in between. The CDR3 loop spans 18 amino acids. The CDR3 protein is CASSLTPGVSSGANVLTF. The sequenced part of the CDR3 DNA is TGTGCCAGCAGCTTAACCCCGGGGGTATCGTCTGGGGCCAACGTC.

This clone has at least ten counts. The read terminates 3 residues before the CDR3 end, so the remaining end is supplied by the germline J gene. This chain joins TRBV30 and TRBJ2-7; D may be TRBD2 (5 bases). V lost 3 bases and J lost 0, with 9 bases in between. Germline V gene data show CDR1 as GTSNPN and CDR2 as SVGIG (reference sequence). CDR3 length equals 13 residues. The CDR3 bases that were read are TGTGCCTGGAGACCTGGACTCTCCTACGAG. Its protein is CAWRPGLSYE. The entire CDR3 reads CAWRPGLSYEQYF.

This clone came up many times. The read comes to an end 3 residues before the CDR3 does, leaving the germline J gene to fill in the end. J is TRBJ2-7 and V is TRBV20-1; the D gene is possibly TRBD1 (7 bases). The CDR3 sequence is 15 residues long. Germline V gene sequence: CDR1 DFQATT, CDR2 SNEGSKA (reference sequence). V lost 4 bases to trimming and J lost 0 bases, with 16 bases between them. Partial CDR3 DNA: TGCAGTGCTAACCCAGGGGGACTGAGCTCCTACGAG. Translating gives CSANPGGLSSYE. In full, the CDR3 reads CSANPGGLSSYEQYF.

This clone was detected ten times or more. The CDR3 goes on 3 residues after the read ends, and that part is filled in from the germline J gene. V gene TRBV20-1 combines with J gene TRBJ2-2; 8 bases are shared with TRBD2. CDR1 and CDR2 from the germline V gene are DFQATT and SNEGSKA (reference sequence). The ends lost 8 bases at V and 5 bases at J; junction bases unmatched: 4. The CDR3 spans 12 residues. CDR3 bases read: TGCAGTAGTCGGGGGGGAACCGGGGAG. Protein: CSSRGGTGE. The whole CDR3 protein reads CSSRGGTGELFF.